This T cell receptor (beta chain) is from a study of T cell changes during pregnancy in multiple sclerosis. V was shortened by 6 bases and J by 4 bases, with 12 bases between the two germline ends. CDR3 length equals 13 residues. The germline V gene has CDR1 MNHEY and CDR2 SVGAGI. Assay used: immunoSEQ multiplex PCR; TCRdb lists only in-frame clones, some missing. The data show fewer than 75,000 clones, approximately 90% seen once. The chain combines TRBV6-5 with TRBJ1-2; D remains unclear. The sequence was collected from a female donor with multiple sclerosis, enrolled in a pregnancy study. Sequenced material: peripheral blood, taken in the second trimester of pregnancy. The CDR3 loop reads CASRSPRVYGYTF. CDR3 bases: TGTGCCAGCAGATCCCCGAGGGTCTATGGCTACACCTTC.